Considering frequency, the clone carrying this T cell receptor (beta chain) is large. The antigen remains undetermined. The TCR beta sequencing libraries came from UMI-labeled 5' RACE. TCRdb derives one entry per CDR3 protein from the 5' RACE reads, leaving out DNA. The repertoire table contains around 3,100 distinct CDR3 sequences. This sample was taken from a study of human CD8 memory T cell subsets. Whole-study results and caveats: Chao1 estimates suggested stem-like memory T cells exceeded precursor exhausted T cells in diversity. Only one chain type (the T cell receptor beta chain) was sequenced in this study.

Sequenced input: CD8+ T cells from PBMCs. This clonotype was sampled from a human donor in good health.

CDR3 residues: CGCGAGGSYNEQFF. The chain links TRBV10-3 to TRBJ2-1; the D call of TRBD2 rests on TCRdb alone, since no DNA is present to check it. This CDR3 spans 14 amino acids. Germline V lookup: CDR1 ENHRY, CDR2 SYGVKD.